The rows below give T cell receptor beta chains drawn from one sample of a study of T cell repertoires in cytomegalovirus infection. Via MiXCR, TCRdb re-called the reads, giving one row per CDR3 protein. Altogether some 600,000 distinct CDR3 sequences are present, 20% to 30% being singletons, with the ten largest covering around 7.6%. Sequenced input: CD8+ T cells from PBMCs. The receptor set was obtained from a human donor in good health (CMV status not recorded). Some clones in this sample may be carry-over from other donors' samples. Both conserved end residues are trimmed from each CDR3. D genes are given only for firm matches. Rows may omit the clone size; those that give it use once, few, many or a size class.

>TRBJ2-5|TRBD1|NA|TRBV25-1
ASSLQGVAYQETQY
>TRBJ1-1|NA|few|TRBV12-5
ASAATGNTEAF
>TRBJ2-5|TRBD2|NA|TRBV7-9
ASGLQMGRDQETQY
>TRBJ1-2|TRBD1|many|TRBV7-6
ASSPREQGAHGYT
>TRBJ1-2|NA|few|TRBV28
ASSITENYGYT
>TRBJ1-2|NA|few|TRBV25-1
ASRDLTPYGYT
>TRBJ2-1|NA|few|TRBV29-1
SVEGGPLYNEQF
>TRBJ2-5|TRBD2|NA|TRBV2
ASSVSGGARETQY
>TRBJ1-1|NA|once|TRBV6-2/TRBV6-3
ASSVQHMNTEAF
>TRBJ2-7|NA|NA|TRBV5-4
ASSPLTDGYEQY
>TRBJ2-3|NA|many|TRBV10-3
AISPREGVRPFTDTQY
>TRBJ1-5|TRBD1|few|TRBV6-1
ASSLTGRYSNQPQH
>TRBJ1-6|NA|few|TRBV25-1
ASTPWGGSPLH
>TRBJ1-5|NA|NA|TRBV28
ASTTRSRVSNQPQH
>TRBJ2-1|TRBD1|few|TRBV6-5
ASSRTGPYNEQF
>TRBJ1-1|NA|many|TRBV6-5
ASSYQEWTEAF
>TRBJ2-1|TRBD2|NA|TRBV4-3
ASSQDSGLAGGSYNEQF
>TRBJ2-2|NA|NA|TRBV20-1
SAWTDNTGELF
>TRBJ1-2|NA|NA|TRBV28
ASRPPGSGYT
>TRBJ2-1|NA|few|TRBV4-1
ATGTLDNYNEQF
>TRBJ2-5|NA|many|TRBV7-2
ASSLRPLRGAQETQY
>TRBJ2-1|NA|NA|TRBV15
ATSPFGTKKYNEQF
>TRBJ2-1|NA|NA|TRBV5-1
ANSNPGTYYNEQF
>TRBJ1-1|TRBD1|many|TRBV7-6
ASSLAGQFEAF
>TRBJ2-5|NA|few|TRBV20-1
SARVPGWYQETQY
>TRBJ1-4|NA|NA|TRBV27
ASSLLGDNEKLF
>TRBJ2-2|NA|NA|TRBV20-1
SARDSRGRNTGELF
>TRBJ2-1|TRBD1|NA|TRBV6-2/TRBV6-3
ASGTGIEQF
>TRBJ2-1|TRBD2|NA|TRBV3-1
ASSQAGGGNEQF
>TRBJ2-5|TRBD2|few|TRBV14
ASSQEFLAGGQETQY
>TRBJ1-1|TRBD1|many|TRBV7-2
ASSSGGYTEAF
>TRBJ1-1|NA|NA|TRBV4-3
ASSQDLTNTEAF
>TRBJ2-3|NA|few|TRBV7-8
ASSLGGISTDTQY
>TRBJ1-1|NA|few|TRBV20-1
SATPGGGLNTEAF
>TRBJ1-1|NA|NA|TRBV20-1
SARDLSVAF
>TRBJ1-1|NA|few|TRBV14
ASSPTTRGEEDTEAF
>TRBJ1-4|TRBD1|NA|TRBV6-1
ASKGQGADATNEKLF
>TRBJ1-6|NA|NA|TRBV15
ATSRESASSYNSPLH
>TRBJ1-5|TRBD1|NA|TRBV7-8
ASTDREMGGNQPQH
>TRBJ1-5|NA|many|TRBV19
ASTDRSLSAQH
>TRBJ1-4|NA|NA|TRBV20-1
SARGSLPGRDEKLF
>TRBJ2-2|NA|NA|TRBV7-2
ASSLKSRGPNTGELF
>TRBJ2-3|TRBD2|many|TRBV7-8
ASSLRGLAGLGADTQY
>TRBJ1-2|NA|NA|TRBV6-2/TRBV6-3
ASSTTSPGQQAYGYT
>TRBJ1-6|NA|many|TRBV7-6
ASSFSGDGNSPLH
>TRBJ1-2|TRBD1|few|TRBV2
ASSFTDRAPDGYT
>TRBJ2-1|NA|NA|TRBV7-8
ASSLGGSTYNEQF
>TRBJ2-7|NA|NA|TRBV7-2
ASIRPSAGSSYEQY
>TRBJ2-6|NA|few|TRBV7-9
ASSSPGQRSGANVLT
>TRBJ2-5|NA|once|TRBV20-1
SATGQETQY
>TRBJ2-1|NA|NA|TRBV28
ASSFGWGDNNEQF
>TRBJ1-6|NA|many|TRBV25-1
ASSRGGFIDSPLH
>TRBJ2-5|TRBD2|few|TRBV4-1
ASSHPRSGGFQETQY
>TRBJ1-1|TRBD1|many|TRBV28
ASRPGQGGLYTEAF
>TRBJ2-3|NA|few|TRBV15
ATSREGAGDTQY